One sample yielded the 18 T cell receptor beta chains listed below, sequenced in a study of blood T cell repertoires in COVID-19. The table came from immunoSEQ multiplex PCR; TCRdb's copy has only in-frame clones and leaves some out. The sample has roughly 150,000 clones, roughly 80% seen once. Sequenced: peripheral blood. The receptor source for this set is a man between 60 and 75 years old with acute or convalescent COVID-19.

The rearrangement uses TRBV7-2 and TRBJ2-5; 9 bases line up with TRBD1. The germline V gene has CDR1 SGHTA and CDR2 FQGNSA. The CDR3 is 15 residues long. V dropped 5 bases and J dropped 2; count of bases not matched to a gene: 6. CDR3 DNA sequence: TGTGCCAGCAGCAAAGGACAGGGGAAACAAGAGACCCAGTACTTC. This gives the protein CASSKGQGKQETQYF. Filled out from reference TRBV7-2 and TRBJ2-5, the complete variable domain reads GAGVSQSPSNKVTEKGKDVELRCDPISGHTALYWYRQSLGQGLEFLIYFQGNSAPDKSGLPSDRFSAERTGGSVSTLTIQRTQQEDSAVYLCASSKGQGKQETQYFGPGTRLLVL.

CDR3 amino acids: CASSLFPGQGVGGYTF. As DNA, the CDR3 is TGTGCCAGCAGCTTGTTTCCGGGACAGGGCGTCGGCGGCTACACCTTC. This chain links TRBV7-2 with TRBJ1-2; 9 bases agree with TRBD1. V lost 3 bases to trimming and J lost 8 bases; unmatched junction nucleotides: 13. The length of the CDR3 is 16 residues. Per germline, CDR1 SGHTA and CDR2 FQGNSA. Variable domain in full (rest from reference TRBV7-2 and TRBJ1-2): GAGVSQSPSNKVTEKGKDVELRCDPISGHTALYWYRQSLGQGLEFLIYFQGNSAPDKSGLPSDRFSAERTGGSVSTLTIQRTQQEDSAVYLCASSLFPGQGVGGYTFGSGTRLTVV.

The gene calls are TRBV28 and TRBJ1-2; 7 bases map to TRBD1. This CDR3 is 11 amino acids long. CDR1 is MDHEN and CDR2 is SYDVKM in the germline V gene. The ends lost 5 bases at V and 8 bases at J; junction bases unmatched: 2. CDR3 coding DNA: TGTGCCAGCAGTGACAGGGTGGGCTACACCTTC. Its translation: CASSDRVGYTF.

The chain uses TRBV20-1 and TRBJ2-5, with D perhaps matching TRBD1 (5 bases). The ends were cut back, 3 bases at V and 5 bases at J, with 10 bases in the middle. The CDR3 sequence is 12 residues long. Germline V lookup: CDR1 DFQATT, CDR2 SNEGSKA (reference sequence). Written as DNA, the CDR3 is TGCAGTGCTAGTAGGGGCTCGGAGACCCAGTACTTC. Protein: CSASRGSETQYF.

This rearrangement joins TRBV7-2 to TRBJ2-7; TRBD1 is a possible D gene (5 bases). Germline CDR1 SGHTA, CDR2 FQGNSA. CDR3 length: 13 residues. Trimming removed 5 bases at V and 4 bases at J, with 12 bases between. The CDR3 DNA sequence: TGTGCCAGCAGCCCCTCGAAGGGGTACGAGCAGTACTTC. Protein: CASSPSKGYEQYF.

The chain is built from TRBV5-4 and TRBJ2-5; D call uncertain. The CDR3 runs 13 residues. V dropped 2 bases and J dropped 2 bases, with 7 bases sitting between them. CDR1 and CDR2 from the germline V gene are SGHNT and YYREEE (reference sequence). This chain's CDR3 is CASSFARQETQYF. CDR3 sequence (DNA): TGTGCCAGCAGCTTCGCTAGACAAGAGACCCAGTACTTC. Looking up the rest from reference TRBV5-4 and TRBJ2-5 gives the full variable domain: ETGVTQSPTHLIKTRGQQVTLRCSSQSGHNTVSWYQQALGQGPQFIFQYYREEENGRGNFPPRFSGLQFPNYSSELNVNALELDDSALYLCASSFARQETQYFGPGTRLLVL.

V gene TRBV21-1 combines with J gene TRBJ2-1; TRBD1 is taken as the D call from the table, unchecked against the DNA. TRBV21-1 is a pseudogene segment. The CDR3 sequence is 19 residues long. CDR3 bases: TGTGCCAGCAGCCCTACCTTTATTTGTGGGACAGGGGGCGACAATGAGCAGTTCTTC. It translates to CASSPTFICGTGGDNEQFF.

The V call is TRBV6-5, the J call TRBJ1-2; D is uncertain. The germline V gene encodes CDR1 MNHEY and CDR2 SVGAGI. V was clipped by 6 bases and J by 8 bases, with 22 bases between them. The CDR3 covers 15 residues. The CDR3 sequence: CASRSSPGRSWGYTF. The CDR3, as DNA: TGTGCCAGCAGATCGTCCCCCGGGAGAAGCTGGGGCTACACCTTC.

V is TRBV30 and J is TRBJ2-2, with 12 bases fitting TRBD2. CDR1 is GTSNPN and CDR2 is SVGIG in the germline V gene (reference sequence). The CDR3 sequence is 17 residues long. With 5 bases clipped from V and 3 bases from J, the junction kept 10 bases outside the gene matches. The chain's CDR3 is CAWLGTRTSGDTGELFF. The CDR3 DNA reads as TGTGCCTGGTTGGGAACTAGGACTAGCGGGGACACCGGGGAGCTGTTTTTT. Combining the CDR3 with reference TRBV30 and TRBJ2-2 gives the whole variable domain SQTIHQWPATLVQPVGSPLSLECTVEGTSNPNLYWYRQAAGRGLQLLFYSVGIGQISSEVPQNLSASRPQDRQFILSSKKLLLSDSGFYLCAWLGTRTSGDTGELFFGEGSRLTVL.

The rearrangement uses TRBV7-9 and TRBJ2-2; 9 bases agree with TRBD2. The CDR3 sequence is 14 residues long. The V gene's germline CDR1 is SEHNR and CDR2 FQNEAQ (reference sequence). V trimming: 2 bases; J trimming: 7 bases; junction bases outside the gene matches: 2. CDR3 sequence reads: CASSLPAGGGELFF. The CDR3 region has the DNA TGTGCCAGCAGCTTACCAGCGGGGGGCGGGGAGCTGTTTTTT. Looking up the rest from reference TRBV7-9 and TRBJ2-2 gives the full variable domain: DTGVSQNPRHKITKRGQNVTFRCDPISEHNRLYWYRQTLGQGPEFLTYFQNEAQLEKSRLLSDRFSAERPKGSFSTLEIQRTEQGDSAMYLCASSLPAGGGELFFGEGSRLTVL.

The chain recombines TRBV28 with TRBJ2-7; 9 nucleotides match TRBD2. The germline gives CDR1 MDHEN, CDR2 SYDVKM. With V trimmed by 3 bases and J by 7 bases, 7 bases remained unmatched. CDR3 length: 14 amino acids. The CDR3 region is CASSLGLAGAEQYF. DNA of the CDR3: TGTGCCAGCAGTTTGGGGTTAGCGGGGGCTGAGCAGTACTTC.

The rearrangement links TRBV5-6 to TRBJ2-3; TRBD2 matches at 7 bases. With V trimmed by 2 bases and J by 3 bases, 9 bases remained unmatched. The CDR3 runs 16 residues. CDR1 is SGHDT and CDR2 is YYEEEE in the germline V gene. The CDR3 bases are TGTGCCAGCAGCTTAGGGTTCGTGGGGGGGACAGATACGCAGTATTTT. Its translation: CASSLGFVGGTDTQYF.

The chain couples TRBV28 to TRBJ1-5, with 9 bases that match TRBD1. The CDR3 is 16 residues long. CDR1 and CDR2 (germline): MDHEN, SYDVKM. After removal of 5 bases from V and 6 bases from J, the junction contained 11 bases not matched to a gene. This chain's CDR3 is CASSDPDRGRSQPQHF. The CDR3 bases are TGTGCCAGCAGTGATCCGGACAGGGGAAGGAGTCAGCCCCAGCATTTT.

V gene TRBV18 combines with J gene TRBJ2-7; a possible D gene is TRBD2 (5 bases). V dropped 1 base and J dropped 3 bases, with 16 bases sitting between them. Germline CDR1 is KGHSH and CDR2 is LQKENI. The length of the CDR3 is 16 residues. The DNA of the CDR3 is TGTGCCAGCTCACCACGGAATGGACTCAATATCTACGAGCAGTACTTC. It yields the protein CASSPRNGLNIYEQYF.

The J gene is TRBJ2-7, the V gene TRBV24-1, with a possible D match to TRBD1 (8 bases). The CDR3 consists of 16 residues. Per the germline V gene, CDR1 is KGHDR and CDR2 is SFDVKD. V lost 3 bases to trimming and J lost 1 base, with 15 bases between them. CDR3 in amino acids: CATSDRTGGGSYEQYF. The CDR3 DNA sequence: TGTGCCACCAGTGATCGTACAGGGGGGGGATCCTACGAGCAGTACTTC.

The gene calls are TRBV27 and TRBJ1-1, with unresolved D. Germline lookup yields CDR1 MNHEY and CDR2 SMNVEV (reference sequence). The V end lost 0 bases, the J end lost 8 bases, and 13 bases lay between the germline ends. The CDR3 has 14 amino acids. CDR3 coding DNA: TGTGCCAGCAGTTTATCCTACAAGACTGGAGAAGCTTTCTTT. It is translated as CASSLSYKTGEAFF.

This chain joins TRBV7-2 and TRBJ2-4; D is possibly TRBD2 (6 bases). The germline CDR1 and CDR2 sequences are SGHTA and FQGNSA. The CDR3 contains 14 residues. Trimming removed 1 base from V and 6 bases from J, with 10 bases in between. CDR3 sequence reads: CASSLGEVRNIQYF. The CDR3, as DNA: TGTGCCAGCAGCTTAGGGGAGGTCAGAAACATTCAGTACTTC. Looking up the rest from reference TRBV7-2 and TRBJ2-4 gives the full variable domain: GAGVSQSPSNKVTEKGKDVELRCDPISGHTALYWYRQSLGQGLEFLIYFQGNSAPDKSGLPSDRFSAERTGGSVSTLTIQRTQQEDSAVYLCASSLGEVRNIQYFGAGTRLSVL.

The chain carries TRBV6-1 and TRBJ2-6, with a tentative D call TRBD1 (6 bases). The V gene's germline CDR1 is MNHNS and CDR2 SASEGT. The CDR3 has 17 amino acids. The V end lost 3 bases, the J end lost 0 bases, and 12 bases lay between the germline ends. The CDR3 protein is CASSDQTGRSGANVLTF. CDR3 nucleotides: TGTGCCAGCAGTGACCAGACAGGACGCTCTGGGGCCAACGTCCTGACTTTC.